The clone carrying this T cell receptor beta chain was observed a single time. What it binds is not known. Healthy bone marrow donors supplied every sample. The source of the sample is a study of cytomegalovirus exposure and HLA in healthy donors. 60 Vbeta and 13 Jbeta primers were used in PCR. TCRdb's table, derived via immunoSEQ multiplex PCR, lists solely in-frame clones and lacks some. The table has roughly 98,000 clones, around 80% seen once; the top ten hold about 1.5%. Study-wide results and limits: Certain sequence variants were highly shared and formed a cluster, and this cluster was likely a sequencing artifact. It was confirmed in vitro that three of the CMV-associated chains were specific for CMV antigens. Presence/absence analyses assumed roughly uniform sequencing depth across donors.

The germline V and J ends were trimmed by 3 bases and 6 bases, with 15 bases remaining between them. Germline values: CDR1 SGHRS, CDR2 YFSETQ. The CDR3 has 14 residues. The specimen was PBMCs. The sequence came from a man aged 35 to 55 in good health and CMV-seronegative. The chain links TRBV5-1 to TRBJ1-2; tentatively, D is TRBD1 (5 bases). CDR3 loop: CASSSTRVIDGYTF. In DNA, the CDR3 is TGCGCCAGCAGCTCGACCAGGGTTATTGATGGCTACACCTTC.